This TCR beta chain stems from a study of blood T cells in healthy people across ages. Study outcomes and limitations: While age rose, TCR beta diversity per million T cells dropped in a roughly linear way.

This CDR3 spans 16 amino acids. Germline V gene data show CDR1 as SNHLY and CDR2 as FYNNEI. V was pared by 6 bases and J by 4 bases, with 21 bases between. Peripheral blood from each donor was collected in a volume of approximately 10 milliliters. No fewer than 6 micrograms of total RNA were isolated from every sample. A word on this clonotype: The antigen remains undetermined.

Next came a second PCR, run for about 7 to 12 cycles, which used a sample-barcoded 5' primer along with a J-beta primer mix. Every cDNA molecule bore a tag from a template-switch adaptor containing 12 random nucleotides. TCRdb used MiXCR to reprocess the 5' RACE reads, holding one entry per CDR3 protein. The sample carries hundreds of thousands of distinct CDR3 sequences, approximately 50% recorded once. Sequenced sample: blood. J is TRBJ1-2 and V is TRBV2; D gene uncertain. This clonotype originated in a woman in her fifties or sixties in good health. CDR3 in amino acids: CASSVMKGNPPYGYTF. In DNA form, the CDR3 reads TGTGCCAGCAGCGTAATGAAGGGTAACCCACCCTATGGCTACACCTTC.